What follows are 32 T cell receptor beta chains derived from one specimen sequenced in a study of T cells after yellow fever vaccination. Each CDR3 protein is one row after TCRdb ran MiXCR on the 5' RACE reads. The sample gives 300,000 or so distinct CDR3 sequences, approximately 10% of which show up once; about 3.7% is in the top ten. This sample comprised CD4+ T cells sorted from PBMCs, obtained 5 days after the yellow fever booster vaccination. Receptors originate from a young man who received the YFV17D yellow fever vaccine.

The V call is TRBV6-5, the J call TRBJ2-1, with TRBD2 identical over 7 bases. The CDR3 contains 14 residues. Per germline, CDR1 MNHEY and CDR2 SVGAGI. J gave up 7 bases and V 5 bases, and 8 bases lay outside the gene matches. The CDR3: CASSGLRGGNEQFF. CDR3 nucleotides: TGTGCCAGCAGTGGTCTTCGCGGGGGTAATGAGCAGTTCTTC.

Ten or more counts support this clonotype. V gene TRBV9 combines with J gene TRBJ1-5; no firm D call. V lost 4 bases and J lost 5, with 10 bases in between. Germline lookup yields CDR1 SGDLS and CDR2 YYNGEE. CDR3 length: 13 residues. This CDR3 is CASSTLDDQPQHF. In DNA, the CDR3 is TGTGCCAGCAGCACCCTTGACGATCAGCCCCAGCATTTT. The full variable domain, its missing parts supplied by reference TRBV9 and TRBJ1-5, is DSGVTQTPKHLITATGQRVTLRCSPRSGDLSVYWYQQSLDQGLQFLIQYYNGEERAKGNILERFSAQQFPDLHSELNLSSLELGDSALYFCASSTLDDQPQHFGDGTRLSIL.

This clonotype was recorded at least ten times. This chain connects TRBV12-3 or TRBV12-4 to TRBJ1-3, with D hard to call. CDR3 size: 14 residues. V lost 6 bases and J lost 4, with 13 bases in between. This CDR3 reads CASRSGRMGNTIYF. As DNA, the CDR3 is TGTGCCAGCAGATCAGGACGGATGGGAAACACCATATATTTT.

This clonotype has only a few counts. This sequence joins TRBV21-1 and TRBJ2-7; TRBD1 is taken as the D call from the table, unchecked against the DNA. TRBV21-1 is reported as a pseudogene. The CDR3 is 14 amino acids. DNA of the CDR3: TGTGCCGGACACAGGGTAATAGTAGGCTACGAGCAGTACGTC. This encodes CAGHRVIVGYEQYV.

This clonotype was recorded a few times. The CDR3 sequence is CRASGGNGEAFF. The CDR3 DNA reads as TGCAGAGCCTCGGGCGGAAATGGTGAAGCTTTCTTT. The gene calls are TRBV29-1 and TRBJ1-1; D gene uncertain. Germline values: CDR1 SQVTM, CDR2 ANQGSEA. The CDR3 runs to 12 residues.

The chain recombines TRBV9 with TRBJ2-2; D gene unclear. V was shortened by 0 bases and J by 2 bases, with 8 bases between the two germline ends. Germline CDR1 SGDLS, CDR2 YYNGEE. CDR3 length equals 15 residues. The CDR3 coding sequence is TGTGCCAGCAGCGTAGAGCCAGACAACACCGGGGAGCTGTTTTTT. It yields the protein CASSVEPDNTGELFF. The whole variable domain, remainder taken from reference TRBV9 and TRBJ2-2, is DSGVTQTPKHLITATGQRVTLRCSPRSGDLSVYWYQQSLDQGLQFLIQYYNGEERAKGNILERFSAQQFPDLHSELNLSSLELGDSALYFCASSVEPDNTGELFFGEGSRLTVL.

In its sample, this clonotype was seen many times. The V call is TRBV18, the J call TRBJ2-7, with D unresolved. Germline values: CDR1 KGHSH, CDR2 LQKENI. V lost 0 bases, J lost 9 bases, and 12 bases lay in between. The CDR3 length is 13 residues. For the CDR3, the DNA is TGTGCCAGCTCACCACCTTCCAGCCGGGTGCAGTACGTC. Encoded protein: CASSPPSSRVQYV.

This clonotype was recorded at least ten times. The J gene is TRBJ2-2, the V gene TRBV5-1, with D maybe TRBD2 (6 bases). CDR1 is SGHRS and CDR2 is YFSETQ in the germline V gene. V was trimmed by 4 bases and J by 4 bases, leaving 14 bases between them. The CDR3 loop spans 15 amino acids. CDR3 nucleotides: TGCGCCAGCAGCCCCCCGACTAGTTCCACCGGGGAGCTGTTTTTT. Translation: CASSPPTSSTGELFF.

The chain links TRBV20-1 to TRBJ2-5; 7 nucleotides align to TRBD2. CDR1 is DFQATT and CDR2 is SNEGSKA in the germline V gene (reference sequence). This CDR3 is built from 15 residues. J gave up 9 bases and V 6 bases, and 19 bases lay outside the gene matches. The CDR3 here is CSATPLPSGDRPQYF. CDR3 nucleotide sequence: TGCAGTGCCACCCCGTTGCCCAGCGGGGATAGGCCCCAGTACTTC.

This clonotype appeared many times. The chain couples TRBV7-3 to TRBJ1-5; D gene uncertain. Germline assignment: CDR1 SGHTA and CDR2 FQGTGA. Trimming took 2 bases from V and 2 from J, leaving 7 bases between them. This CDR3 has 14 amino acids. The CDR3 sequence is CASSLGEGNQPQHF. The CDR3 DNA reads TGTGCCAGCAGCTTAGGGGAAGGCAATCAGCCCCAGCATTTT.

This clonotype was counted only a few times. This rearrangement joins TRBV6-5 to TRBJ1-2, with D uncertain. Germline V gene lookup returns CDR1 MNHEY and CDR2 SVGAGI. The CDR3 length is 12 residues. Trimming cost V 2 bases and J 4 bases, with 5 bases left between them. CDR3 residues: CASSYDLYGYTF. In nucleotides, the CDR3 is TGTGCCAGCAGTTACGATCTCTATGGCTACACCTTC.

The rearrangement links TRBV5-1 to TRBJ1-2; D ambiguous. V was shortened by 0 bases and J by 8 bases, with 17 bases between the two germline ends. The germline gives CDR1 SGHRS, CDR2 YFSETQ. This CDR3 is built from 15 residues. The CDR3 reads CASSLVGKEGSGYTF. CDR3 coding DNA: TGCGCCAGCAGCTTGGTGGGAAAGGAGGGATCCGGCTACACCTTC.

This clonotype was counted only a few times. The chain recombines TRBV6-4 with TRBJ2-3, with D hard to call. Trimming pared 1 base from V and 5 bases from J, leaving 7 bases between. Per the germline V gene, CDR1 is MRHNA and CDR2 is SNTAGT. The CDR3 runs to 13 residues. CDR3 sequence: CASSDFGLDTQYF. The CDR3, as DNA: TGTGCCAGCAGTGACTTTGGTTTAGATACGCAGTATTTT.

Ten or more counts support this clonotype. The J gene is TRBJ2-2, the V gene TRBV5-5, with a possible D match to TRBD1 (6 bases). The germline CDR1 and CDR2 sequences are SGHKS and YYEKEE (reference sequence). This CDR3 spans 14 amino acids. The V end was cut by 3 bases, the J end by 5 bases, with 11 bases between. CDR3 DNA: TGTGCCAGCAGCTGGGACATAGATACCGGGGAGCTGTTTTTT. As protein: CASSWDIDTGELFF. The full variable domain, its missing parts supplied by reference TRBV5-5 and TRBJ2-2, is DAGVTQSPTHLIKTRGQQVTLRCSPISGHKSVSWYQQVLGQGPQFIFQYYEKEERGRGNFPDRFSARQFPNYSSELNVNALLLGDSALYLCASSWDIDTGELFFGEGSRLTVL.

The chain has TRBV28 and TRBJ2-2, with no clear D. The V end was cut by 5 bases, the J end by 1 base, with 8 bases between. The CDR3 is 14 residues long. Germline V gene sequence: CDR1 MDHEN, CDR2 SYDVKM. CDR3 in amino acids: CASSVLMNTGELFF. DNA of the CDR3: TGTGCCAGCAGTGTCCTCATGAACACCGGGGAGCTGTTTTTT. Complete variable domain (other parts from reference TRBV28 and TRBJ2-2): DVKVTQSSRYLVKRTGEKVFLECVQDMDHENMFWYRQDPGLGLRLIYFSYDVKMKEKGDIPEGYSVSREKKERFSLILESASTNQTSMYLCASSVLMNTGELFFGEGSRLTVL.

The CDR3 loop is CASSISSYEQFF. CDR3 in DNA: TGTGCCAGTAGTATATCAAGCTATGAGCAGTTCTTC. The chain carries TRBV19 and TRBJ2-1; D not resolved. The V gene lost 2 bases and the J gene lost 8 bases, with 7 bases spanning the gap. Germline CDR1 reads LNHDA; CDR2 reads SQIVND (reference sequence). There are 12 residues in the CDR3.

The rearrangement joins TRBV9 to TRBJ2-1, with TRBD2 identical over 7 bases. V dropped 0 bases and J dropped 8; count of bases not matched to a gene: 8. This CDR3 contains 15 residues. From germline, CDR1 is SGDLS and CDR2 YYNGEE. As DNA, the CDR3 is TGTGCCAGCAGCGTAGTAGCTAGCGGCGGCGATGAGCAGTTCTTC. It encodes CASSVVASGGDEQFF. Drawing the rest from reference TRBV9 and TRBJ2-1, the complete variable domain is DSGVTQTPKHLITATGQRVTLRCSPRSGDLSVYWYQQSLDQGLQFLIQYYNGEERAKGNILERFSAQQFPDLHSELNLSSLELGDSALYFCASSVVASGGDEQFFGPGTRLTVL.

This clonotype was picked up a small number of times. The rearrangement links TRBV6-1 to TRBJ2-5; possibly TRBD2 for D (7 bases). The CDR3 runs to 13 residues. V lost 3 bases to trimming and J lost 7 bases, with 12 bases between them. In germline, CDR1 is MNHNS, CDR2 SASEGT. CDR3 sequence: CASSEEGGGTQYF. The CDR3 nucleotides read TGTGCCAGCAGTGAGGAGGGAGGGGGGACCCAGTACTTC.

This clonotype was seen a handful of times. The CDR3 region has the DNA TGTGCCACCAAGCAGGGGACAGGGGACACCGGGGAGCTGTTTTTT. Translating it yields CATKQGTGDTGELFF. The V call is TRBV24-1, the J call TRBJ2-2; 10 bases line up with TRBD1. Losses at the gene ends were 8 bases for V and 3 bases for J; bases not matched to a gene: 5. Germline values: CDR1 KGHDR, CDR2 SFDVKD. This CDR3 contains 15 residues.

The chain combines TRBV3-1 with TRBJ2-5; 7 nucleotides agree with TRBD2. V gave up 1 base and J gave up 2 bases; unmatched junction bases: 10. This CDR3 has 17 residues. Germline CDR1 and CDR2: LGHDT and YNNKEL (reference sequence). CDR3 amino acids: CASSQAPGGGEQETQYF. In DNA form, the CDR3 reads TGTGCCAGCAGCCAAGCCCCGGGTGGGGGGGAGCAAGAGACCCAGTACTTC.

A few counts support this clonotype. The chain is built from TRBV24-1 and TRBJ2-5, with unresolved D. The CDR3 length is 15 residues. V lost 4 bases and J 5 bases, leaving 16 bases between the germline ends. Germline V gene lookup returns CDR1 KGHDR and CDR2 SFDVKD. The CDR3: CATSELWGTSETQYF. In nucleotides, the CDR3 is TGTGCCACCAGTGAGCTGTGGGGAACATCCGAGACCCAGTACTTC.

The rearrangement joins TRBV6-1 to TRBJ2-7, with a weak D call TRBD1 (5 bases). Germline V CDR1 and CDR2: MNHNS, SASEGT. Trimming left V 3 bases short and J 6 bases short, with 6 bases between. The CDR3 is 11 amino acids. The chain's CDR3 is CASSDRAEQYF. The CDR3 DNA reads TGTGCCAGCAGTGACAGGGCCGAGCAGTACTTC.

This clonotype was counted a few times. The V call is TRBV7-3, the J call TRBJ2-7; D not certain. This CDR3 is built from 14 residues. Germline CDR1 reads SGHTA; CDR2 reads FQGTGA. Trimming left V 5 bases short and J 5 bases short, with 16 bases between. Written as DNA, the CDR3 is TGTGCCAGCAGCCCAAGGGCCGGGTTCCACGAGCAGTACTTC. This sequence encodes CASSPRAGFHEQYF.

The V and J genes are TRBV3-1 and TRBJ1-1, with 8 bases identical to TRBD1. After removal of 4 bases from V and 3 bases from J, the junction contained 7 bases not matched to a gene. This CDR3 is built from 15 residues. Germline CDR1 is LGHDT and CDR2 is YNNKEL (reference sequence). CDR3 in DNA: TGTGCCAGCAGCCCTCGACCGGGACAGGACACTGAAGCTTTCTTT. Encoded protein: CASSPRPGQDTEAFF.

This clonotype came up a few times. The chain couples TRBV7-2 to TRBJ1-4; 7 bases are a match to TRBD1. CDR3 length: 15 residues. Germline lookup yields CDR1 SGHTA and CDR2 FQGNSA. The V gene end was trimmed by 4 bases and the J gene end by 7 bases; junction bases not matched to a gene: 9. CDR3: CASSSSTGWAEKLFF. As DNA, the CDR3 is TGTGCCAGCAGCTCATCGACAGGGTGGGCTGAAAAACTGTTTTTT.

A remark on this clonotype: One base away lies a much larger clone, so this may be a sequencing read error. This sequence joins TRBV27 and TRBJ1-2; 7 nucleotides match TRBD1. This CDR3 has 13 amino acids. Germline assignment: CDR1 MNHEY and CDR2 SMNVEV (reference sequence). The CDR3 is CASRGQASYVYTF. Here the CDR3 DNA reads TGTGCCAGCCGTGGACAGGCTTCATATGTCTACACCTTC.

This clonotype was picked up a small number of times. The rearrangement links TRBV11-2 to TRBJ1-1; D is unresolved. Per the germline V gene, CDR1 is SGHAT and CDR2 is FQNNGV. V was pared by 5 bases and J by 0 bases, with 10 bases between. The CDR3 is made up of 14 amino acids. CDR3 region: CASSPPLLNTEAFF. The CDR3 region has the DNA TGTGCCAGCAGCCCCCCTTTGTTGAACACTGAAGCTTTCTTT.

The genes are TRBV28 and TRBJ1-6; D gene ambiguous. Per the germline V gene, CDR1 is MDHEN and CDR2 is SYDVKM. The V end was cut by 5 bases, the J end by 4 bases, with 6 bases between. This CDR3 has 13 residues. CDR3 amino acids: CASSRQYNSPLHF. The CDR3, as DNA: TGTGCCAGCAGTCGTCAGTATAATTCACCCCTCCACTTT.

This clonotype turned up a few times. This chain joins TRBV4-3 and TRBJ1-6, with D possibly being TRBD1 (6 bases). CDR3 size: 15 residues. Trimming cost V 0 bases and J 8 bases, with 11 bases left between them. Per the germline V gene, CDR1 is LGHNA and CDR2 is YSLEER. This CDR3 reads CASSQDAQGDSPLHF. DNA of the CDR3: TGCGCCAGCAGCCAAGATGCACAGGGTGATTCACCCCTCCACTTT.

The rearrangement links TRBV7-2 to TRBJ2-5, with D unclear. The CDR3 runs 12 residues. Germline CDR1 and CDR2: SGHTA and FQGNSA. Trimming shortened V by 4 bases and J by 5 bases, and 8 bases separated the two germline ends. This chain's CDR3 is CASSSLWETQYF. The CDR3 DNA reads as TGTGCCAGCAGCTCCCTGTGGGAGACCCAGTACTTC.

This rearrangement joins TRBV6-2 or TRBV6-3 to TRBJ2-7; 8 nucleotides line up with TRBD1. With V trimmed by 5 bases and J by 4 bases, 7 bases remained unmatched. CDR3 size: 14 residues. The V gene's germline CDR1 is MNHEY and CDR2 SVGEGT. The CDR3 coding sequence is TGTGCCAGCAGTCGAACCGGGACAGGTTACGAGCAGTACGTC. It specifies CASSRTGTGYEQYV.

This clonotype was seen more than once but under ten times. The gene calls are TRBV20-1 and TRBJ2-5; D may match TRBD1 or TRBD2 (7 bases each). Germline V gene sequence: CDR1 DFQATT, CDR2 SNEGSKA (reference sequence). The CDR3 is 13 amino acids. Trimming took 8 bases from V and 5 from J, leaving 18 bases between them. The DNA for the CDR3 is TGCAGTAGAGAGACAGGGACTATGGAGACCCAGTACTTC. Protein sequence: CSRETGTMETQYF.